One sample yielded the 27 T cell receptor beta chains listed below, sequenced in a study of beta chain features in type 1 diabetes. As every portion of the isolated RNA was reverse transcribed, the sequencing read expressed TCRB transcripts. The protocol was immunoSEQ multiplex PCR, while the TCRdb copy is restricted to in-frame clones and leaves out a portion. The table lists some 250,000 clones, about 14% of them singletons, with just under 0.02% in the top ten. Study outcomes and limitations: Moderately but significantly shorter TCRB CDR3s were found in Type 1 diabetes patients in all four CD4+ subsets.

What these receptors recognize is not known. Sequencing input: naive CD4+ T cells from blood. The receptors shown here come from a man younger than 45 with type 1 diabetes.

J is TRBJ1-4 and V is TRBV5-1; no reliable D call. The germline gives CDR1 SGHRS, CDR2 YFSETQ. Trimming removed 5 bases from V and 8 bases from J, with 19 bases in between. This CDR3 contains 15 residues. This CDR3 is CASSTRTAGGEKLFF. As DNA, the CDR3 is TGCGCCAGCAGTACCCGGACGGCTGGAGGGGAAAAACTGTTTTTT.

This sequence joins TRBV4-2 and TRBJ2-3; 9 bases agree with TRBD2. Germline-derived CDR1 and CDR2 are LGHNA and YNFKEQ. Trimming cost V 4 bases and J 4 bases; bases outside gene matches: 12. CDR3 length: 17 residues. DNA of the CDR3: TGTGCCAGCAGCCCCTCTTCGCGGGAGGGTTCGGCAGATACGCAGTATTTT. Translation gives CASSPSSREGSADTQYF.

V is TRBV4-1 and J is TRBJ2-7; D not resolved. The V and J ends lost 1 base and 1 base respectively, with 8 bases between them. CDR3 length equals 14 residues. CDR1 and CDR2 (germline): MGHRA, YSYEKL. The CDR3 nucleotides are TGCGCCAGCAGCCAAGGGCAGTTTTCCTACGAGCAGTACTTC. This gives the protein CASSQGQFSYEQYF.

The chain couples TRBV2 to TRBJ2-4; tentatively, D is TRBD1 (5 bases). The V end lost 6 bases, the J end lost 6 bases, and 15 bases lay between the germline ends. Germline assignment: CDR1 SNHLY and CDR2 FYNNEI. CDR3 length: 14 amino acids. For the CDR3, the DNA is TGTGCCAGCAGCAGGATTGATGGGGCAAACATTCAGTACTTC. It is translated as CASSRIDGANIQYF. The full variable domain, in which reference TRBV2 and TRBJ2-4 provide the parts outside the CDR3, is EPEVTQTPSHQVTQMGQEVILRCVPISNHLYFYWYRQILGQKVEFLVSFYNNEISEKSEIFDDQFSVERPDGSNFTLKIRSTKLEDSAMYFCASSRIDGANIQYFGAGTRLSVL.

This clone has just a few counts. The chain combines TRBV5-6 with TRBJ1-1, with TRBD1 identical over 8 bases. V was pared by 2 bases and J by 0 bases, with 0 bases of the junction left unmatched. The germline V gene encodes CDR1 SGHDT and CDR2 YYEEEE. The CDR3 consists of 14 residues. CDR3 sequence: CASSFRGLNTEAFF. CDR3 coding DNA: TGTGCCAGCAGCTTCAGGGGGCTGAACACTGAAGCTTTCTTT. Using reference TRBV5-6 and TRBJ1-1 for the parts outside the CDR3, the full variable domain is DAGVTQSPTHLIKTRGQQVTLRCSPKSGHDTVSWYQQALGQGPQFIFQYYEEEERQRGNFPDRFSGHQFPNYSSELNVNALLLGDSALYLCASSFRGLNTEAFFGQGTRLTVV.

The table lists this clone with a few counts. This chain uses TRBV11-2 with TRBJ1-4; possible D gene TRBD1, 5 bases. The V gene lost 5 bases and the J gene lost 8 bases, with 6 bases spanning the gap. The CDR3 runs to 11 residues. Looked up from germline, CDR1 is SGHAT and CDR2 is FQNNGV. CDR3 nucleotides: TGTGCCAGCAGCCGGGGGGAAAAACTGTTTTTT. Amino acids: CASSRGEKLFF.

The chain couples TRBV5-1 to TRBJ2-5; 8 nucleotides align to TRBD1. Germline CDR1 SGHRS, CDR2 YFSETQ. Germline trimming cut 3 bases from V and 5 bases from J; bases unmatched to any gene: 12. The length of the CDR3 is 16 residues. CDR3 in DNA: TGCGCCAGCAGCTCCGGACAGGGTCGTGTGTGGGAGACCCAGTACTTC. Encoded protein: CASSSGQGRVWETQYF.

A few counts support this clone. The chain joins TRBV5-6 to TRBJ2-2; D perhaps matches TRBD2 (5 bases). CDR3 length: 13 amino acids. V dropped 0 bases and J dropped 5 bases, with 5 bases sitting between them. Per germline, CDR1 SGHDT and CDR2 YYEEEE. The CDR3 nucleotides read TGTGCCAGCAGCTTGGGGAGGACCGGGGAGCTGTTTTTT. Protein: CASSLGRTGELFF. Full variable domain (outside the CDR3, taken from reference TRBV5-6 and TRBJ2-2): DAGVTQSPTHLIKTRGQQVTLRCSPKSGHDTVSWYQQALGQGPQFIFQYYEEEERQRGNFPDRFSGHQFPNYSSELNVNALLLGDSALYLCASSLGRTGELFFGEGSRLTVL.

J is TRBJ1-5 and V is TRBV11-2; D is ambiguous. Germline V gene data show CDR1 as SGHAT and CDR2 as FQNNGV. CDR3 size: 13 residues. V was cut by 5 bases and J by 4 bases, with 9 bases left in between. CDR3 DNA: TGTGCCAGCAGCCTACACTATAATCAGCCCCAGCATTTT. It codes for CASSLHYNQPQHF. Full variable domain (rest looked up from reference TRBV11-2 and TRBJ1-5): EAGVAQSPRYKIIEKRQSVAFWCNPISGHATLYWYQQILGQGPKLLIQFQNNGVVDDSQLPKDRFSAERLKGVDSTLKIQPAKLEDSAVYLCASSLHYNQPQHFGDGTRLSIL.

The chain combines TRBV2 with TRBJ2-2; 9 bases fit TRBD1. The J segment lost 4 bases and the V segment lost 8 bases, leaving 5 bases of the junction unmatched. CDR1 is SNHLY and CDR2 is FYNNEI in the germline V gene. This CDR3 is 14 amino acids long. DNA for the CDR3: TGTGCCAGCGTGGGACAGGGCCGCACCGGGGAGCTGTTTTTT. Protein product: CASVGQGRTGELFF.

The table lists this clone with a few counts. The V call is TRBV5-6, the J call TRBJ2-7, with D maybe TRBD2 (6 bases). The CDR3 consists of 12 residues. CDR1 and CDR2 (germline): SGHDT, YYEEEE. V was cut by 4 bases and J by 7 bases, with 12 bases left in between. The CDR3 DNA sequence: TGTGCCAGCAGCACGGGAGCGTGGGAGCAGTACTTC. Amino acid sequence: CASSTGAWEQYF. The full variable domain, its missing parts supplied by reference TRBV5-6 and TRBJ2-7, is DAGVTQSPTHLIKTRGQQVTLRCSPKSGHDTVSWYQQALGQGPQFIFQYYEEEERQRGNFPDRFSGHQFPNYSSELNVNALLLGDSALYLCASSTGAWEQYFGPGTRLTVT.

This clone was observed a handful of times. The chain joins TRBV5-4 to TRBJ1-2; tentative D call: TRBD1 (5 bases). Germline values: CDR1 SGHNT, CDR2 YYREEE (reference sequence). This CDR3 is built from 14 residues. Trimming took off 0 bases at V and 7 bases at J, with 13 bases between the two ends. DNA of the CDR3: TGTGCCAGCAGCTTGGGGGCAGGGAGGTCTGGCTACACCTTC. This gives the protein CASSLGAGRSGYTF. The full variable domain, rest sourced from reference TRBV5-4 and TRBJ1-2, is ETGVTQSPTHLIKTRGQQVTLRCSSQSGHNTVSWYQQALGQGPQFIFQYYREEENGRGNFPPRFSGLQFPNYSSELNVNALELDDSALYLCASSLGAGRSGYTFGSGTRLTVV.

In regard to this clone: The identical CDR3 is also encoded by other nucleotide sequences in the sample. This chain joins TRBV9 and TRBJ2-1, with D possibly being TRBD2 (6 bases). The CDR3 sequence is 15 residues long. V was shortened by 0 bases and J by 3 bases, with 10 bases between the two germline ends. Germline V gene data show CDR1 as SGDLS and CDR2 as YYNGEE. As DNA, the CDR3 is TGTGCCAGCAGCGTAGTTGCGGGGAGCTACAATGAGCAGTTCTTC. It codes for CASSVVAGSYNEQFF.

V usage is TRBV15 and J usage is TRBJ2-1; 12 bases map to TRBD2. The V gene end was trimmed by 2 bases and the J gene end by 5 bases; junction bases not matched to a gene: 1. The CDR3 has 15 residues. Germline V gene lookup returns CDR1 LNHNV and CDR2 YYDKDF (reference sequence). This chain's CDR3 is CATSRRLAGDNEQFF. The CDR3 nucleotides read TGTGCCACCAGCAGACGACTAGCGGGGGACAATGAGCAGTTCTTC. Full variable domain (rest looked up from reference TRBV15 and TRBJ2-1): DAMVIQNPRYQVTQFGKPVTLSCSQTLNHNVMYWYQQKSSQAPKLLFHYYDKDFNNEADTPDNFQSRRPNTSFCFLDIRSPGLGDTAMYLCATSRRLAGDNEQFFGPGTRLTVL.

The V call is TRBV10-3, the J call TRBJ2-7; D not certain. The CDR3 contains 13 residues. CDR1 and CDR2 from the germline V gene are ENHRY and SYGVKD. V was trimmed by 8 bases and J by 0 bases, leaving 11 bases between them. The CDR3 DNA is TGTGCCATCGGAGTCAGCGACTCCTACGAGCAGTACTTC. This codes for CAIGVSDSYEQYF.

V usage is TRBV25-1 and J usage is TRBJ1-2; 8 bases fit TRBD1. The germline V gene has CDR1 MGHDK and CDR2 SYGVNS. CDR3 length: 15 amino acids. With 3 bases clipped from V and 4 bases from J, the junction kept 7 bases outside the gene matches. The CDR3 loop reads CASSDRTGLGYGYTF. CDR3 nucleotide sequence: TGTGCCAGCAGTGACCGGACAGGGTTGGGCTATGGCTACACCTTC.

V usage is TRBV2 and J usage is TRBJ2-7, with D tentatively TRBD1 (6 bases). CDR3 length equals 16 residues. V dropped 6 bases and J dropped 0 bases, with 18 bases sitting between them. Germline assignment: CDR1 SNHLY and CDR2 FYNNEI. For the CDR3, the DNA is TGTGCCAGCAGGGAGAGGCGGACAGAAAGCTCCTACGAGCAGTACTTC. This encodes CASRERRTESSYEQYF.

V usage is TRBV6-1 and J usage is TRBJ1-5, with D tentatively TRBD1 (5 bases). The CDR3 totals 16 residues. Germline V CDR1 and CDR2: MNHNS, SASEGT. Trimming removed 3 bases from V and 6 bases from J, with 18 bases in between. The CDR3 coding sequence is TGTGCCAGCAGTGATTATCCCCAGGGCAATGGTCAGCCCCAGCATTTT. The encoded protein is CASSDYPQGNGQPQHF.

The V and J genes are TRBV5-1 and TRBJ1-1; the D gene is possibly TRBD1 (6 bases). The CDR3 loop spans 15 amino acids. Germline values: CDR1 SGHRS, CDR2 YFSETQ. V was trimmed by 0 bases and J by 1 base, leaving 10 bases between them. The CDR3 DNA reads TGCGCCAGCAGCTTGGGTGACAGGAAGAACACTGAAGCTTTCTTT. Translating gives CASSLGDRKNTEAFF. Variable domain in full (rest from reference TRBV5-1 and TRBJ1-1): KAGVTQTPRYLIKTRGQQVTLSCSPISGHRSVSWYQQTPGQGLQFLFEYFSETQRNKGNFPGRFSGRQFSNSRSEMNVSTLELGDSALYLCASSLGDRKNTEAFFGQGTRLTVV.

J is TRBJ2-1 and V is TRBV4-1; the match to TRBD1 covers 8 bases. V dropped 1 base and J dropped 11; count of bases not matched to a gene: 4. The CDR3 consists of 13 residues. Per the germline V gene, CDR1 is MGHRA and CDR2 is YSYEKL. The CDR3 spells CASSQVGDRKQFF. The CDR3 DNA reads TGCGCCAGCAGCCAAGTGGGGGACAGGAAGCAGTTCTTC.

The chain's CDR3 is CASSRPGGGQTYEQYF. The CDR3 DNA is TGCGCCAGCAGCCGGCCCGGGGGAGGTCAAACCTACGAGCAGTACTTC. The V call is TRBV4-1, the J call TRBJ2-7, with D possibly being TRBD2 (6 bases). The V end lost 4 bases, the J end lost 2 bases, and 18 bases lay between the germline ends. CDR1 is MGHRA and CDR2 is YSYEKL in the germline V gene. This CDR3 is 16 amino acids long.

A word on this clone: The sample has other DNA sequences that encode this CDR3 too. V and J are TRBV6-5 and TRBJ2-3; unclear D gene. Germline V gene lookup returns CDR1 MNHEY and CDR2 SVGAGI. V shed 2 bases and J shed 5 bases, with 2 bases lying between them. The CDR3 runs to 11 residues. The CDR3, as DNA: TGTGCCAGCAGTTACCTAGATACGCAGTATTTT. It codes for CASSYLDTQYF.

The DNA for the CDR3 is TGTGCCAGCAGCGTACAGGGGGCCGCCTATGGCTACACCTTC. Translated: CASSVQGAAYGYTF. The chain employs TRBV9 and TRBJ1-2, with 8 bases matching TRBD1. This CDR3 spans 14 amino acids. Germline values: CDR1 SGDLS, CDR2 YYNGEE. With 1 base clipped from V and 4 bases from J, the junction kept 3 bases outside the gene matches.

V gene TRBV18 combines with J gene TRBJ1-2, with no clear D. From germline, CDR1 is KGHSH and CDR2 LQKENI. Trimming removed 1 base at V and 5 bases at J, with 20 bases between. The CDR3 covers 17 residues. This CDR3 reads CASSPRIGETGRYGYTF. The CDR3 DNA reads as TGTGCCAGCTCACCACGAATCGGGGAGACGGGGAGGTATGGCTACACCTTC.

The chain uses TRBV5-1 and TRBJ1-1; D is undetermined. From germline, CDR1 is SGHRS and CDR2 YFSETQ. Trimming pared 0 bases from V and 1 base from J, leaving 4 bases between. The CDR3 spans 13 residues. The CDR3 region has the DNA TGCGCCAGCAGCTTGGCCTCGAACACTGAAGCTTTCTTT. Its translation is CASSLASNTEAFF.

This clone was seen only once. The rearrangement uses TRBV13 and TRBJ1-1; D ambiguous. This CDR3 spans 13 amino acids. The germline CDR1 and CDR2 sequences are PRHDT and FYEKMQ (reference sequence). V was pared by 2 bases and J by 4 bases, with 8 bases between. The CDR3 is CASSLSRGTEAFF. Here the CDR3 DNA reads TGTGCCAGCAGCTTATCCCGAGGCACTGAAGCTTTCTTT.

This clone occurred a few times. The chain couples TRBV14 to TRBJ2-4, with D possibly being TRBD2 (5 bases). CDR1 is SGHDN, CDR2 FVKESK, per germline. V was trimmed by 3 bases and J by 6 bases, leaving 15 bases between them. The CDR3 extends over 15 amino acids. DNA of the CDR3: TGTGCCAGCAGCCACCCGGGTCATCGGGGAAACATTCAGTACTTC. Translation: CASSHPGHRGNIQYF. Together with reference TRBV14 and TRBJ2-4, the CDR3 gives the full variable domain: EAGVTQFPSHSVIEKGQTVTLRCDPISGHDNLYWYRRVMGKEIKFLLHFVKESKQDESGMPNNRFLAERTGGTYSTLKVQPAELEDSGVYFCASSHPGHRGNIQYFGAGTRLSVL.